This note documents a single T cell receptor (beta chain) sequence. Unmatched junction bases numbered 5, after V lost 6 bases and J lost 2 bases. Germline loops: CDR1 MDHEN, CDR2 SYDVKM. The CDR3 covers 15 residues. The data originate from a study of low-dose radiotherapy and immunotherapy resistance in tumors. Study in general: Nivolumab was given to patients as a 240 mg flat dose every two weeks, and ipilimumab at 1 mg/kg every six weeks. Both were delivered intravenously. For four cycles from cycle 1 day 1, patients took 300 mg oral aspirin daily.

Donors, who were enrolled in a single-arm phase I dose-escalation trial, received nivolumab, ipilimumab, aspirin, low-dose cyclophosphamide and low-dose radiotherapy. Alpha and beta chains were covered, as first-strand cDNA relied on TRAV- and TRBV-specific primers. Amplification, which lasted around 22 PCR cycles, used a constant-region primer and V-primer adapter to amplify TCRs. TCRdb re-called the reads through MiXCR, storing one row per CDR3 protein. The data contain nearly 7,500 distinct CDR3 sequences, roughly 82% of them singletons. The receptor's source is a human donor with advanced metastatic prostate, ovarian, gallbladder or colorectal cancer (not recorded which). This table probably holds off-target reads from a library built for another chain. The chain links TRBV28 to TRBJ2-3; TRBD1 agrees at 10 bases. The CDR3 DNA is TGTGCCAGCAGCCCCGGGACAGGGGTCACAGATACGCAGTATTTT. Amino acids: CASSPGTGVTDTQYF.